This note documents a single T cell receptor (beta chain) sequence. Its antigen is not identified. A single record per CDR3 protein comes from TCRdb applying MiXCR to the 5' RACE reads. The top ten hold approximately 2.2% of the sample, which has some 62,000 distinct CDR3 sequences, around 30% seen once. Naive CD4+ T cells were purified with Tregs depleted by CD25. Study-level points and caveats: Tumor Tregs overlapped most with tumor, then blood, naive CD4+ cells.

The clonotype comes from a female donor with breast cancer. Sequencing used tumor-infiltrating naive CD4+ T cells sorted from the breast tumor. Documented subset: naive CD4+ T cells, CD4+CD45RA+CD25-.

This CDR3 reads CASSQGAVQYF. The CDR3 DNA reads as TGTGCCAGCAGCCAAGGGGCAGTTCAGTACTTC. The chain links TRBV4-2 to TRBJ2-4; D ambiguous. The CDR3 extends over 11 amino acids. Trimming left V 1 base short and J 11 bases short, with 6 bases between. From germline, CDR1 is LGHNA and CDR2 YNFKEQ.